This T cell receptor (beta chain) was recovered during a study of shared clonotypes between healthy human individuals. Assay used: immunoSEQ multiplex PCR; TCRdb lists only in-frame clones, some missing. This sample yields about 490,000 clones, of which 76% are seen a single time; approximately 12% belongs to the top ten. V lost 1 base and J 8 bases, leaving 3 bases between the germline ends. CDR3 length: 11 residues. Germline V gene sequence: CDR1 LGHNT, CDR2 FRNRAP. This clone was counted a single time. Sequenced: PBMCs. The receptor's source is a woman in her 40s in good health. Some clones in this sample may be carry-over from other donors' samples. The rearrangement links TRBV12-5 to TRBJ2-1; D is undetermined. CDR3 protein: CASGLGDEQFF. The CDR3 region has the DNA TGTGCTAGTGGTTTGGGCGATGAGCAGTTCTTC.